Listed below are T cell receptor beta chains from one sample, sequenced in a study of blood T cells in healthy people across ages. TCRdb analysed the 5' RACE reads with MiXCR anew, one entry per CDR3 protein. This sample has about 680,000 distinct CDR3 sequences, with roughly 50% found just once. Sequencing was carried out using blood. These TCRs come from a woman aged 55-69 years in good health. The CDR3 runs from the conserved cysteine through the conserved F or W. The D gene is left open where the match is weak. Clone size is given for some rows only: seen once, a few or many times, or a class if the clone is expanded.

V: TRBV20-1; D: -; J: TRBJ1-5; size: -; DNA: TGCAGTGCTTGGGAGGGTAGCAATCAGCCCCAGCATTTT; CDR3: CSAWEGSNQPQHF
V: TRBV19; D: -; J: TRBJ1-1; size: -; DNA: TGTGCCAGTATTCGGTCTGGGACCAACACTGAAGCTTTCTTT; CDR3: CASIRSGTNTEAFF
V: TRBV6-2/TRBV6-3; D: -; J: TRBJ1-2; size: -; DNA: TGTGCCAGCAGTTACACGGGATGGGCGAACTATGGCTACACCTTC; CDR3: CASSYTGWANYGYTF
V: TRBV12-3/TRBV12-4; D: -; J: TRBJ2-7; size: -; DNA: TGTGCCAGCAGTTTATTTCGGAGCTCCTACGAGCAGTACTTC; CDR3: CASSLFRSSYEQYF
V: TRBV4-3; D: -; J: TRBJ2-2; size: -; DNA: TGCGCCAGCAGCCAAGGACAGATTAACACCGGGGAGCTGTTTTTT; CDR3: CASSQGQINTGELFF
V: TRBV5-1; D: -; J: TRBJ2-1; size: -; DNA: TGCGCCAGCAGCTTGATAGGGAGTGAGGTTGAGCAGTTCTTC; CDR3: CASSLIGSEVEQFF
V: TRBV4-3; D: TRBD1; J: TRBJ1-4; size: -; DNA: TGCGCCAGCAGCCAAACCGGGACAGGAATTCCTAATGAAAAACTGTTTTTT; CDR3: CASSQTGTGIPNEKLFF
V: TRBV7-3; D: -; J: TRBJ1-4; size: few; DNA: TGTGCCAGCAGCTTATTCAGGGCTGGGACCAATGAAAAACTGTTTTTT; CDR3: CASSLFRAGTNEKLFF
V: TRBV5-1; D: -; J: TRBJ2-5; size: -; DNA: TGCGCCAGCAGCTGGGGAGGAGAAGGAGAGACCCAGTACTTC; CDR3: CASSWGGEGETQYF
V: TRBV28; D: -; J: TRBJ2-6; size: -; DNA: TGTGCCAGCAGCATCTGTTCGGGCTCTGGGGCCAACGTCCTGACTTTC; CDR3: CASSICSGSGANVLTF
V: TRBV28; D: -; J: TRBJ1-2; size: -; DNA: TGTGCCACCAAACCGGGATCACCTAACTATGGCTACACCTTC; CDR3: CATKPGSPNYGYTF
V: TRBV6-2/TRBV6-3; D: -; J: TRBJ2-2; size: few; DNA: TGTGCCAGCAGCAGGGGTCCGAACACCGGGGAGCTGTTTTTT; CDR3: CASSRGPNTGELFF
V: TRBV9; D: TRBD1; J: TRBJ2-6; size: -; DNA: TGTGCCAGCAGCTTCGGGACAGGGGGCGCCGGGGCATTGGCCAACGTCCTGACTTTC; CDR3: CASSFGTGGAGALANVLTF
V: TRBV6-1; D: TRBD2; J: TRBJ2-1; size: -; DNA: TGTGCCAGCAGTGAATCACTAGCGGGAGTCAATGAGCAGTTCTTC; CDR3: CASSESLAGVNEQFF
V: TRBV29-1; D: -; J: TRBJ2-7; size: -; DNA: TGCAGCGTTGTGGGGTTCAATGAGCGGTACTTC; CDR3: CSVVGFNERYF
V: TRBV29-1; D: TRBD1; J: TRBJ1-4; size: few; DNA: TGCAGCGGGGGGACAGGTCGGGAAAAACTGTTTTTT; CDR3: CSGGTGREKLFF
V: TRBV5-1; D: -; J: TRBJ1-1; size: -; DNA: TGCGCCAGCAGCTTGCCCGGGGGGCTGAACACTGAAGCTTTCTTT; CDR3: CASSLPGGLNTEAFF
V: TRBV7-2; D: -; J: TRBJ1-4; size: -; DNA: TGTGCCAGCAGCTTAGCGGGCGCCGCGGGGGAAAAACTGTTTTTT; CDR3: CASSLAGAAGEKLFF
V: TRBV6-6; D: TRBD2; J: TRBJ2-1; size: -; DNA: TGTGCCAGCAGGGTAGCGGGAGGGTTGGGCAATGAGCAGTTCTTC; CDR3: CASRVAGGLGNEQFF
V: TRBV14; D: -; J: TRBJ2-5; size: -; DNA: TGTGCCAGCAGCCAGGAACGACAGAGACAAGAGACCCAGTACTTC; CDR3: CASSQERQRQETQYF
V: TRBV20-1; D: TRBD2; J: TRBJ2-7; size: -; DNA: TGCAGTGCCGGGGGACTAGCGGGAGGGTACGAGCAGTACTTC; CDR3: CSAGGLAGGYEQYF
V: TRBV27; D: -; J: TRBJ2-7; size: -; DNA: TGTGCCAGCAAATCTATGGCGGGGAACGAGCAGTACTTC; CDR3: CASKSMAGNEQYF
V: TRBV6-5; D: TRBD2; J: TRBJ2-2; size: -; DNA: TGTGCCAGCAGTTACGCGGGAGGGCCTACCGGGGAGCTGTTTTTT; CDR3: CASSYAGGPTGELFF
V: TRBV2; D: TRBD1; J: TRBJ2-5; size: once; DNA: TGTGCCACCACCGGGACAGGGAGAGAGACCCAGTACTTC; CDR3: CATTGTGRETQYF
V: TRBV4-3; D: TRBD1; J: TRBJ2-6; size: -; DNA: TGCGCCAGCAGCCAAGCGCGACAGGGGGCGCTTGGGGCCAACGTCCTGACTTTC; CDR3: CASSQARQGALGANVLTF
V: TRBV2; D: -; J: TRBJ1-2; size: few; DNA: TGTGCCAGCACTAGAACACATACTAACTATGGCTACACCTTC; CDR3: CASTRTHTNYGYTF
V: TRBV4-3; D: TRBD2; J: TRBJ2-7; size: few; DNA: TGCGCCAGCAGCCCACGACTAGCGGGGAACTCCTACGAGCAGTACTTC; CDR3: CASSPRLAGNSYEQYF
V: TRBV6-2/TRBV6-3; D: TRBD1; J: TRBJ2-6; size: -; DNA: TGTGCCAGCAGATCAGGGGGATCCGGGGCCAACGTCCTGACTTTC; CDR3: CASRSGGSGANVLTF
V: TRBV15; D: -; J: TRBJ2-1; size: -; DNA: TGTGCCACCAGCCACCTGAGCCAACCTCACAATGAGCAGTTCTTC; CDR3: CATSHLSQPHNEQFF
V: TRBV29-1; D: TRBD2; J: TRBJ2-1; size: few; DNA: TGCAGCGTTGAATCATGGACTAGCGGAAATGAGCAGTTCTTC; CDR3: CSVESWTSGNEQFF
V: TRBV7-8; D: TRBD2; J: TRBJ2-7; size: -; DNA: TGTGCCAGCAGCTTAAGGGGAGGGGTTTACGAGCAGTACTTC; CDR3: CASSLRGGVYEQYF
V: TRBV4-3; D: -; J: TRBJ2-4; size: -; DNA: TGCGCCAGCAGCCAAGATGTCCAGGGTGGTCTCATTCAGTACTTC; CDR3: CASSQDVQGGLIQYF
V: TRBV11-2; D: -; J: TRBJ2-1; size: -; DNA: TGTGCCAGCAGACGCTATGTCGAGACAGACTACAATGAGCAGTTCTTC; CDR3: CASRRYVETDYNEQFF
V: TRBV7-9; D: TRBD1; J: TRBJ1-1; size: -; DNA: TGTGCCAGCAGCTTAGCAGGGGGCGAGACTGAAGCTTTCTTT; CDR3: CASSLAGGETEAFF
V: TRBV10-3; D: -; J: TRBJ2-1; size: -; DNA: TGTGCCATCAGAGACGGGACTCTCGAGGGGGGGGAGCAGTTCTTC; CDR3: CAIRDGTLEGGEQFF
V: TRBV3-1; D: TRBD2; J: TRBJ2-7; size: -; DNA: TGTGCCAGCAGCCAAGATATGGGTGGAGTAGCGGGACGGGCCTACGAGCAGTACTTC; CDR3: CASSQDMGGVAGRAYEQYF
V: TRBV20-1; D: -; J: TRBJ2-3; size: -; DNA: TGCAGTGCGGAGTGGGGAGGAGATACGCAGTATTTT; CDR3: CSAEWGGDTQYF
V: TRBV3-1; D: -; J: TRBJ1-1; size: once; DNA: TGTGCCAGCAGCCAGGAAGGACTGATGAACACTGAAGCTTTCTTT; CDR3: CASSQEGLMNTEAFF
V: TRBV10-3; D: -; J: TRBJ2-7; size: -; DNA: TGTGCCATCAGTGAAAGAAATGGAGCGGTCGACGAGCAGTACTTC; CDR3: CAISERNGAVDEQYF
V: TRBV9; D: TRBD1; J: TRBJ2-7; size: -; DNA: TGTGCCAGCAGCCTCCGGGACAGGGTCGGCGAGCAGTACTTC; CDR3: CASSLRDRVGEQYF
V: TRBV28; D: -; J: TRBJ1-3; size: -; DNA: TGTGCCAGCAGTTTCAGGAGGGGGACTGGAAACACCATATATTTT; CDR3: CASSFRRGTGNTIYF
V: TRBV4-3; D: TRBD1; J: TRBJ2-7; size: -; DNA: TGCGCCAGCAGCCAAGATCGACAGGGTGCCTACGAGCAGTACTTC; CDR3: CASSQDRQGAYEQYF
V: TRBV11-1; D: -; J: TRBJ1-6; size: few; DNA: TGTGCCAGCAGCTTAGATTTCGGTTCACCCCTCCACTTT; CDR3: CASSLDFGSPLHF
V: TRBV12-3/TRBV12-4; D: -; J: TRBJ1-6; size: -; DNA: TGTGCCAGCAGTTTACGAACATCGAGTAATTCACCCCTCCACTTT; CDR3: CASSLRTSSNSPLHF
V: TRBV6-2/TRBV6-3; D: TRBD1; J: TRBJ2-1; size: few; DNA: TGTGCCAGCAGTTACCGCTCGGGACAGCACACAAATGAGCAGTTCTTC; CDR3: CASSYRSGQHTNEQFF
V: TRBV20-1; D: -; J: TRBJ2-7; size: -; DNA: TGCAGCGCTATAAGGGGACCCAGCTACGAGCAGTACTTC; CDR3: CSAIRGPSYEQYF
V: TRBV2; D: -; J: TRBJ2-2; size: -; DNA: TGTGCCAGCATCGGAGTAGCTGTTGGCGGGGAGCTGTTTTTT; CDR3: CASIGVAVGGELFF
V: TRBV9; D: -; J: TRBJ2-3; size: -; DNA: TGTGCCAGCAGCCCTCCAGGGTCTAGCACAGATACGCAGTATTTT; CDR3: CASSPPGSSTDTQYF
V: TRBV12-3/TRBV12-4; D: -; J: TRBJ1-1; size: -; DNA: TGTGCCAGCAGTTTCGACAGATCGAACACTGAAGCTTTCTTT; CDR3: CASSFDRSNTEAFF
V: TRBV5-1; D: TRBD2; J: TRBJ2-1; size: -; DNA: TGCGCCAGCAGCTTGGCCAGGTGGCGGGAGAGCTCCTACAATGAGCAGTTCTTC; CDR3: CASSLARWRESSYNEQFF
V: TRBV7-6; D: -; J: TRBJ2-1; size: few; DNA: TGTGCCAGCAGCTTAGTCGTAGGAACGGGCAATGAGCAGTTCTTC; CDR3: CASSLVVGTGNEQFF